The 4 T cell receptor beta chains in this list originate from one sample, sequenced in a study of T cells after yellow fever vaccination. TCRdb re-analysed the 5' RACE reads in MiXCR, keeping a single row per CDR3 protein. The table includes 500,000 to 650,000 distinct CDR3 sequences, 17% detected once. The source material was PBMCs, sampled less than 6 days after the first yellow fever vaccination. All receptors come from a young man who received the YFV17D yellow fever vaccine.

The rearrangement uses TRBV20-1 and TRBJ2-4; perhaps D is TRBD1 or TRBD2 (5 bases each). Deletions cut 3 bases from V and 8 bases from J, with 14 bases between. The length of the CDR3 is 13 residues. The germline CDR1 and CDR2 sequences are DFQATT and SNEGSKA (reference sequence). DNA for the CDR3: TGCAGTGCTAGGGGGACCCTTGGGTACATTCAGTACTTC. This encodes CSARGTLGYIQYF.

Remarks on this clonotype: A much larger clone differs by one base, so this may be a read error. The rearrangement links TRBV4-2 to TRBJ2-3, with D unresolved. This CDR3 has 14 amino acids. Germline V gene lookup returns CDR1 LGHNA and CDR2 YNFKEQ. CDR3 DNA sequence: TGTGCCAGCAGCCGCTTCCCAGGCACAGATACGCAGTTTTTT. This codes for CASSRFPGTDTQFF.

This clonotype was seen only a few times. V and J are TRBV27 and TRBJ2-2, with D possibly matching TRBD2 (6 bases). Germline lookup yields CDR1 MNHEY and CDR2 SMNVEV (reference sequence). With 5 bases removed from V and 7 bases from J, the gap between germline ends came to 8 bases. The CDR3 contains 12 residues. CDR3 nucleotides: TGTGCCAGCAGTATGGACTACGGGGAGCTGTTTTTT. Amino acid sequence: CASSMDYGELFF.

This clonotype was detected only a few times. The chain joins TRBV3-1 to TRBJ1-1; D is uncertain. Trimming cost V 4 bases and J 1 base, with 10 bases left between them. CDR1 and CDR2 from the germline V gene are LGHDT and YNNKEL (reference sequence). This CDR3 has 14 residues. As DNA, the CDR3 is TGTGCCAGCAGCCTTCTCATAGGGAACACTGAAGCTTTCTTT. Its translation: CASSLLIGNTEAFF. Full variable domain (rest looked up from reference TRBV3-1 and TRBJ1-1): DTAVSQTPKYLVTQMGNDKSIKCEQNLGHDTMYWYKQDSKKFLKIMFSYNNKELIINETVPNRFSPKSPDKAHLNLHINSLELGDSAVYFCASSLLIGNTEAFFGQGTRLTVV.